The rows below give T cell receptor beta chains drawn from one sample of a study of technical replicates of blood from several donors. Profiled with immunoSEQ multiplex PCR; TCRdb holds only in-frame clones, not every one. The sample has tens of thousands of clones; 80% to 95% are singletons. Sequenced material: T cells isolated from PBMCs. These receptors were collected from a human donor in good health. Both conserved end residues are part of each CDR3. Fields, in order: V gene, D gene, clone size, J gene, CDR3 DNA, CDR3 protein. The D gene is left open where the match is weak. Part of the rows lack a size; the others show once, few, many or a class for expanded clones.

v_call: TRBV4-1; d_call: TRBD2; clone_size: -; j_call: TRBJ2-7; cdr3_nt: TGCGCCAGCAGCCAAGATAGCGGGGTCGAGCAGTACTTC; cdr3_aa: CASSQDSGVEQYF
v_call: TRBV25-1; d_call: -; clone_size: -; j_call: TRBJ2-7; cdr3_nt: TGTGCCAGCAGTGTATATGGGCAGCCAGGCGAGCAGTACTTC; cdr3_aa: CASSVYGQPGEQYF
v_call: TRBV7-2; d_call: -; clone_size: -; j_call: TRBJ2-7; cdr3_nt: TGTGCCAGCAGCTTAGCGGGCGGGGCGGTCCGATCCTACGAGCAGTACTTC; cdr3_aa: CASSLAGGAVRSYEQYF
v_call: TRBV2; d_call: -; clone_size: -; j_call: TRBJ2-7; cdr3_nt: TGTGCCAGCAAATCTTTCTACGAGCAGTACTTC; cdr3_aa: CASKSFYEQYF
v_call: TRBV9; d_call: -; clone_size: -; j_call: TRBJ2-1; cdr3_nt: TGTGCCAGCAGCGCCCAGACAGGTTCACAACCTTACAATGAGCAGTTCTTC; cdr3_aa: CASSAQTGSQPYNEQFF
v_call: TRBV6-5; d_call: -; clone_size: -; j_call: TRBJ2-4; cdr3_nt: TGTGCCAGCAGTCGGCTATCTAGAGCGGTAAACATTCAGTACTTC; cdr3_aa: CASSRLSRAVNIQYF
v_call: TRBV12-5; d_call: -; clone_size: -; j_call: TRBJ2-3; cdr3_nt: TGTGCTAGTGGTTCAGGGGATGGTACAGATACGCAGTATTTT; cdr3_aa: CASGSGDGTDTQYF
v_call: TRBV4-2; d_call: -; clone_size: once; j_call: TRBJ2-7; cdr3_nt: TGTGCCAGCAGCCAAACGGGGGAAGGTAAAGAGCAGTACTTC; cdr3_aa: CASSQTGEGKEQYF
v_call: TRBV4-1; d_call: -; clone_size: -; j_call: TRBJ2-1; cdr3_nt: TGCGCCAGCAGCCAAGATACGGGGGAGCTCGACAATGAGCAGTTCTTC; cdr3_aa: CASSQDTGELDNEQFF
v_call: TRBV19; d_call: TRBD1; clone_size: -; j_call: TRBJ2-6; cdr3_nt: TGTGCCAGTATCAGGGGGAGCGCTGGGGCCAACGTCCTGACTTTC; cdr3_aa: CASIRGSAGANVLTF
v_call: TRBV25-1; d_call: TRBD2; clone_size: -; j_call: TRBJ2-7; cdr3_nt: TGTGCCAGCAGTGAGGGAGGGTCAGTCATCTACGAGCAGTACTTC; cdr3_aa: CASSEGGSVIYEQYF
v_call: TRBV7-6; d_call: TRBD2; clone_size: -; j_call: TRBJ2-1; cdr3_nt: TGTGCCAGCAGCTTAGAGGGACTAGCGGTATTTCGGGAGCAGTTCTTC; cdr3_aa: CASSLEGLAVFREQFF
v_call: TRBV18; d_call: TRBD1; clone_size: -; j_call: TRBJ1-2; cdr3_nt: TGTGCCAGCTCCGTGACAGGGGAGTCTGGCTACACCTTC; cdr3_aa: CASSVTGESGYTF
v_call: TRBV6-5; d_call: -; clone_size: -; j_call: TRBJ2-2; cdr3_nt: TGTGCCAGCAGTTACTCTCTAGGCCCCGGGGAGCTGTTTTTT; cdr3_aa: CASSYSLGPGELFF
v_call: TRBV27; d_call: -; clone_size: -; j_call: TRBJ1-1; cdr3_nt: TGTGCCAGCAGCTCGGGTGGTGGGAACACTGAAGCTTTCTTT; cdr3_aa: CASSSGGGNTEAFF
v_call: TRBV10-2; d_call: -; clone_size: -; j_call: TRBJ2-5; cdr3_nt: TGCGCCAGCCAGGGGGAGACCCAGTACTTC; cdr3_aa: CASQGETQYF
v_call: TRBV30; d_call: TRBD1; clone_size: -; j_call: TRBJ1-2; cdr3_nt: TGTGCCTGGAACGACTATAACAGGGGGGGTGGCTACACCTTC; cdr3_aa: CAWNDYNRGGGYTF
v_call: TRBV27; d_call: TRBD1; clone_size: -; j_call: TRBJ2-1; cdr3_nt: TGTGCCAGCAGTTTCTTGGGACAGGGGCTGGGGAATGAGCAGTTCTTC; cdr3_aa: CASSFLGQGLGNEQFF
v_call: TRBV6-6; d_call: TRBD1; clone_size: -; j_call: TRBJ2-7; cdr3_nt: TGTGCCAGCAGTTCGGGGACAGGGATTCCCGAGCAGTACTTC; cdr3_aa: CASSSGTGIPEQYF
v_call: TRBV5-1; d_call: TRBD1; clone_size: few; j_call: TRBJ1-1; cdr3_nt: TGCGCCAGCAGCTGGGACAGGGGGAACCTCCCGAACACTGAAGCTTTCTTT; cdr3_aa: CASSWDRGNLPNTEAFF
v_call: TRBV19; d_call: -; clone_size: -; j_call: TRBJ1-1; cdr3_nt: TGTGCCAGTAGTCCTATGAACACTGAAGCTTTCTTT; cdr3_aa: CASSPMNTEAFF
v_call: TRBV10-1; d_call: TRBD2; clone_size: -; j_call: TRBJ2-3; cdr3_nt: TGCGCCAGCAGTGAGCTAGCGGGAGAGGAAGATACGCAGTATTTT; cdr3_aa: CASSELAGEEDTQYF
v_call: TRBV11-1; d_call: TRBD1; clone_size: -; j_call: TRBJ1-4; cdr3_nt: TGTGCCAGCAGCCCTCAGGGGGCAATTGGCGAAAAACTGTTTTTT; cdr3_aa: CASSPQGAIGEKLFF
v_call: TRBV7-3; d_call: -; clone_size: -; j_call: TRBJ2-1; cdr3_nt: TGTGCCAGCAGCTCCACAGGGTCTAGTGAGCAGTTCTTC; cdr3_aa: CASSSTGSSEQFF
v_call: TRBV6-5; d_call: TRBD1; clone_size: -; j_call: TRBJ1-4; cdr3_nt: TGTGCCAGCAGGACAGGGTTTGATGAAAAACTGTTTTTT; cdr3_aa: CASRTGFDEKLFF